Detailed here is one TCR beta chain. Its antigen remains unidentified. This entry comes from a study of CXCR3-negative and CXCR3-positive naive CD8 T cells. On the study more broadly: Collectively, the libraries yielded roughly 140 million TRB reads in total, at about 1.5 +/- 0.3 million per library.

In germline, CDR1 is SGDLS, CDR2 YYNGEE. The CDR3 runs to 14 residues. The libraries of TRB cDNA were prepared using 5' RACE with UMI labels. From its re-call of the 5' RACE reads, TCRdb lists each CDR3 protein once, without DNA. This sample contains 100,000 to 150,000 distinct CDR3 sequences. By phenotype, naive CD8+ T cells were CD45RO-CCR7+CD27+CD95-. Overall study results and limits: The authors found comparable surface CD5 between naive subsets and inferred TCR strength from TRB CDR3 properties. Comparison of naive cells showed more hydrophobic TRB CDR3s in CXCR3-positive than in CXCR3-negative naive cells.

The J gene is TRBJ2-7, the V gene TRBV9; without DNA, the TCRdb call of TRBD1 cannot be checked. The sequence derives from a human donor in good health. Some clones in this sample may be carry-over from other donors' samples. The sequenced sample consisted of naive CXCR3- CD8+ T cells from blood. Indicated subset: CD45RO-CCR7+CD27+CD95- naive CD8+ T cells lacking CXCR3 (TNR3-). This chain's CDR3 is CASSVEDRDYEQYF.